These 32 T cell receptor beta chains originate from one sample sequenced in a study of CD8 T cells in Susac syndrome. Reverse transcription of about 0.5 to 1 ug RNA used random hexamers. Each CDR3 protein gets one entry after TCRdb re-called the immunoSEQ multiplex PCR reads with MiXCR. The table lists 400,000 to 550,000 distinct CDR3 sequences, around 83% of them singletons. The source material was CD8+ T cells from PBMCs. These receptor sequences come from a human donor with multiple sclerosis.

CDR3 bases: TGTGCCAGCAGTGAAGCGGGGACAGGGATTTACGATGAGCAGTTCTTC. It codes for CASSEAGTGIYDEQFF. The chain couples TRBV2 to TRBJ2-1; 9 nucleotides align to TRBD1. J gave up 8 bases and V 0 bases, and 8 bases lay outside the gene matches. Germline V gives CDR1 SNHLY, CDR2 FYNNEI. This CDR3 is 16 amino acids long.

The gene calls are TRBV15 and TRBJ1-2; 7 bases are shared with TRBD1. With V trimmed by 5 bases and J by 4 bases, 10 bases remained unmatched. The CDR3 is made up of 15 amino acids. Germline values: CDR1 LNHNV, CDR2 YYDKDF (reference sequence). The CDR3 DNA sequence: TGTGCCACCAGCGAAGGACAGGCTAGCATCTATGGCTACACCTTC. It translates to CATSEGQASIYGYTF.

The genes are TRBV30 and TRBJ2-2; 7 nucleotides align to TRBD1. The CDR3 is 12 residues long. The germline V gene encodes CDR1 GTSNPN and CDR2 SVGIG (reference sequence). V trimming: 5 bases; J trimming: 7 bases; junction bases outside the gene matches: 4. CDR3 nucleotide sequence: TGTGCCTGGCGACAGGGTGGCGGGGAGCTGTTTTTT. Its protein is CAWRQGGGELFF.

The chain couples TRBV27 to TRBJ2-1, with TRBD1 as a possible D gene (6 bases). Trimming took off 2 bases at V and 0 bases at J, with 8 bases between the two ends. The germline CDR1 and CDR2 sequences are MNHEY and SMNVEV (reference sequence). The CDR3 is made up of 15 amino acids. The CDR3 DNA sequence: TGTGCCAGCAGTTTACAGGGGAACTCCTACAATGAGCAGTTCTTC. Its translation: CASSLQGNSYNEQFF.

The V and J genes are TRBV29-1 and TRBJ2-3; a possible D gene is TRBD2 (5 bases). CDR1 and CDR2 from the germline V gene are SQVTM and ANQGSEA. V lost 5 bases, J lost 2 bases, and 8 bases lay in between. This CDR3 has 12 amino acids. CDR3 bases: TGCAGCGTTCGGGAAGACACAGATACGCAGTATTTT. Translated, it gives CSVREDTDTQYF.

The chain links TRBV6-4 to TRBJ2-2; D unclear. The CDR3 length is 15 residues. V was pared by 5 bases and J by 0 bases, with 10 bases between. Germline V lookup: CDR1 MRHNA, CDR2 SNTAGT. The CDR3: CASSPGRTNTGELFF. DNA of the CDR3: TGTGCCAGCAGTCCCGGTCGGACGAACACCGGGGAGCTGTTTTTT.

The chain couples TRBV5-4 to TRBJ2-5; 11 bases agree with TRBD1. CDR1 is SGHNT, CDR2 YYREEE, per germline (reference sequence). J lost 4 bases, V lost 5 bases, and 7 bases had no gene match. This CDR3 has 15 residues. DNA of the CDR3: TGTGCCAGCAGGTCCGGGACAGGGGGTGGAGAGACCCAGTACTTC. Translated, it gives CASRSGTGGGETQYF. The variable domain in full, with the rest retrieved from reference TRBV5-4 and TRBJ2-5, is ETGVTQSPTHLIKTRGQQVTLRCSSQSGHNTVSWYQQALGQGPQFIFQYYREEENGRGNFPPRFSGLQFPNYSSELNVNALELDDSALYLCASRSGTGGGETQYFGPGTRLLVL.

The genes are TRBV6-5 and TRBJ2-5; D gene ambiguous. This CDR3 region has 14 residues. The V end lost 2 bases, the J end lost 4 bases, and 11 bases lay between the germline ends. CDR1 MNHEY and CDR2 SVGAGI come from the germline V gene. CDR3 region: CASSYLQDGETQYF. Here the CDR3 DNA reads TGTGCCAGCAGTTACCTCCAGGACGGAGAGACCCAGTACTTC.

The V call is TRBV12-3 or TRBV12-4, the J call TRBJ2-3; possible D gene TRBD1, 5 bases. Trimming left V 6 bases short and J 0 bases short, with 10 bases between. The CDR3 consists of 14 residues. CDR3 in DNA: TGTGCCAGCAGAGCTGACAGTAGCACAGATACGCAGTATTTT. This gives the protein CASRADSSTDTQYF.

The J gene is TRBJ2-3, the V gene TRBV14; D might be TRBD2 (5 bases). Between the trimmed V and J ends, which lost 1 base and 4 bases, there was a span of 9 bases. Germline V gives CDR1 SGHDN, CDR2 FVKESK. There are 14 residues in the CDR3. The CDR3 sequence is CASSQAEVPDTQYF. The CDR3 nucleotides read TGTGCCAGCAGCCAAGCGGAGGTGCCAGATACGCAGTATTTT.

V and J are TRBV6-5 and TRBJ2-2; weak D call: TRBD2 (6 bases). This CDR3 has 14 residues. Trimming removed 2 bases from V and 7 bases from J, with 11 bases in between. The germline V gene encodes CDR1 MNHEY and CDR2 SVGAGI. The CDR3 sequence: CASSYGGAGGELFF. The CDR3 DNA follows: TGTGCCAGCAGTTACGGGGGAGCGGGCGGGGAGCTGTTTTTT.

The gene calls are TRBV7-8 and TRBJ1-1; 8 nucleotides match TRBD1. The CDR3 is 16 amino acids. CDR1 is SGHVS and CDR2 is FQNEAQ in the germline V gene. V lost 1 base, J lost 5 bases, and 9 bases stayed unmatched. The CDR3 loop is CASSLGAGGAGTEAFF. CDR3 nucleotide sequence: TGTGCCAGCAGCTTAGGGGCAGGGGGCGCCGGGACTGAAGCTTTCTTT.

This chain links TRBV11-2 with TRBJ2-5; 9 nucleotides align to TRBD1. In germline, CDR1 is SGHAT, CDR2 FQNNGV. The V and J ends lost 3 bases and 6 bases, in that order; junction bases with no gene match: 2. The CDR3 runs 13 residues. The chain's CDR3 is CASSFGQGKTQYF. The CDR3 nucleotides read TGTGCCAGCAGCTTCGGACAGGGGAAGACCCAGTACTTC.

The chain links TRBV6-2 or TRBV6-3 to TRBJ2-3; TRBD2 aligns across 7 bases. Germline V lookup: CDR1 MNHEY, CDR2 SVGEGT. The CDR3 spans 17 residues. Trimming cost V 0 bases and J 2 bases; bases outside gene matches: 8. Here the CDR3 DNA reads TGTGCCAGCAGTTACTCCCTAGCGGCTTTAATCACAGATACGCAGTATTTT. Amino acid sequence: CASSYSLAALITDTQYF.

The chain employs TRBV5-6 and TRBJ1-5; no clear D. Germline V lookup: CDR1 SGHDT, CDR2 YYEEEE. This CDR3 is built from 12 residues. Trimming stripped 4 bases from V and 6 bases from J, with 8 bases between. CDR3 residues: CASSTIRQPQHF. DNA for the CDR3: TGTGCCAGCAGCACCATACGTCAGCCCCAGCATTTT.

The chain couples TRBV11-2 to TRBJ1-1; 11 bases are shared with TRBD1. CDR1 SGHAT and CDR2 FQNNGV come from the germline V gene. This CDR3 contains 16 residues. The V and J ends lost 8 bases and 3 bases, in that order; junction bases with no gene match: 11. CDR3 residues: CASAAWDRGRDTEAFF. The DNA of the CDR3 is TGTGCCAGCGCTGCCTGGGACAGGGGGAGGGACACTGAAGCTTTCTTT.

The J gene is TRBJ2-1, the V gene TRBV19; D is perhaps TRBD2 (6 bases). This CDR3 is 13 amino acids long. Germline V CDR1 and CDR2: LNHDA, SQIVND (reference sequence). V lost 5 bases and J lost 8, with 13 bases in between. In DNA, the CDR3 is TGTGCCAGTAGTCCCCAAGCTAGCGATGAGCAGTTCTTC. Its protein product is CASSPQASDEQFF.

This clonotype was seen only once. The chain combines TRBV4-1 with TRBJ1-1, with D hard to call. CDR1 is MGHRA and CDR2 is YSYEKL in the germline V gene. V was trimmed by 2 bases and J by 5 bases, leaving 12 bases between them. The CDR3 consists of 14 residues. The CDR3 DNA is TGCGCCAGCAGCCAATTACAAGAGACGACTGAAGCTTTCTTT. Amino acids: CASSQLQETTEAFF.

The chain is built from TRBV30 and TRBJ2-3; the D gene is possibly TRBD1 (6 bases). The germline CDR1 and CDR2 sequences are GTSNPN and SVGIG (reference sequence). This CDR3 is 13 amino acids long. The ends were cut back, 0 bases at V and 4 bases at J, with 8 bases in the middle. In nucleotides, the CDR3 is TGTGCCTGGAGTGTACAGGGCCCAGATACGCAGTATTTT. This codes for CAWSVQGPDTQYF.

This clonotype was detected only once. The chain links TRBV19 to TRBJ1-5, with a possible D match to TRBD1 (5 bases). Germline assignment: CDR1 LNHDA and CDR2 SQIVND (reference sequence). This CDR3 is 14 amino acids long. The V gene lost 7 bases and the J gene lost 2 bases, with 12 bases spanning the gap. The DNA for the CDR3 is TGTGCCAGTAATACGGGGGGAGGCAATCAGCCCCAGCATTTT. It codes for CASNTGGGNQPQHF.

The chain couples TRBV19 to TRBJ1-2, with 7 bases that match TRBD1. The germline V gene has CDR1 LNHDA and CDR2 SQIVND (reference sequence). The V segment lost 9 bases and the J segment 2 bases; nucleotides outside the gene matches: 12. CDR3 size: 15 residues. Written as DNA, the CDR3 is TGTGCCAGCCTGTGGAGGGAGGGGGCAAACTATGGCTACACCTTC. Its protein is CASLWREGANYGYTF.

This chain uses TRBV6-6 with TRBJ2-3; D is undetermined. Per the germline V gene, CDR1 is MNHNY and CDR2 is SVGAGI (reference sequence). This CDR3 contains 13 residues. Trimming took off 4 bases at V and 6 bases at J, with 11 bases between the two ends. The CDR3 protein is CASSSPPADTQYF. CDR3 coding DNA: TGTGCCAGCAGTTCCCCCCCAGCCGATACGCAGTATTTT.

This clonotype came up a few times. The rearrangement uses TRBV29-1 and TRBJ1-1, with 7 bases fitting TRBD1. Germline V gene data show CDR1 as SQVTM and CDR2 as ANQGSEA. This CDR3 spans 15 amino acids. With V trimmed by 0 bases and J by 8 bases, 12 bases remained unmatched. CDR3 amino acids: CSVEEFGQAPEEAFF. The CDR3, as DNA: TGCAGCGTTGAAGAATTCGGACAGGCCCCAGAGGAAGCTTTCTTT.

The rearrangement joins TRBV14 to TRBJ2-1, with 7 bases identical to TRBD2. The germline CDR1 and CDR2 sequences are SGHDN and FVKESK. V lost 4 bases to trimming and J lost 8 bases; unmatched junction nucleotides: 14. The CDR3 sequence is 16 residues long. Here the CDR3 reads CASSPRWGEGLDEQFF. CDR3 bases: TGTGCCAGCAGCCCCCGCTGGGGGGAGGGCCTTGATGAGCAGTTCTTC.

This rearrangement joins TRBV6-5 to TRBJ1-2, with D possibly matching TRBD1 (5 bases). Germline V CDR1 and CDR2: MNHEY, SVGAGI. The CDR3 covers 15 residues. V lost 2 bases, J lost 3 bases, and 13 bases lay in between. CDR3 DNA sequence: TGTGCCAGCAGTTACGGTATAGGGGTGGACTATGGCTACACCTTC. Protein product: CASSYGIGVDYGYTF.

V and J are TRBV6-6 and TRBJ1-1; TRBD1 is a possible D gene (6 bases). Germline V gene sequence: CDR1 MNHNY, CDR2 SVGAGI (reference sequence). Trimming took 5 bases from V and 1 from J, leaving 17 bases between them. The CDR3 totals 16 residues. The CDR3 bases are TGTGCCAGCAGTCCCCGGGGCAGGGGAGGGAACACTGAAGCTTTCTTT. Protein product: CASSPRGRGGNTEAFF.

V gene TRBV14 combines with J gene TRBJ2-7, with 7 positions matching TRBD1. Germline lookup yields CDR1 SGHDN and CDR2 FVKESK. With 6 bases clipped from V and 3 bases from J, the junction kept 8 bases outside the gene matches. The CDR3 runs 14 residues. CDR3 region: CASSLIQGHYEQYF. DNA for the CDR3: TGTGCCAGCAGTTTGATACAGGGGCACTACGAGCAGTACTTC.

J is TRBJ2-5 and V is TRBV28; D perhaps matches TRBD2 (6 bases). Trimming removed 3 bases from V and 4 bases from J, with 12 bases in between. This CDR3 comprises 14 residues. The germline V gene has CDR1 MDHEN and CDR2 SYDVKM. The CDR3 protein is CASSFGRAGETQYF. The CDR3 DNA reads TGTGCCAGCAGTTTCGGGAGAGCCGGAGAGACCCAGTACTTC. The full variable domain, with the rest looked up from reference TRBV28 and TRBJ2-5, is DVKVTQSSRYLVKRTGEKVFLECVQDMDHENMFWYRQDPGLGLRLIYFSYDVKMKEKGDIPEGYSVSREKKERFSLILESASTNQTSMYLCASSFGRAGETQYFGPGTRLLVL.

The chain combines TRBV6-1 with TRBJ2-7, with 11 bases that match TRBD1. Germline assignment: CDR1 MNHNS and CDR2 SASEGT. The CDR3 length is 15 residues. V lost 2 bases and J lost 3; bases outside the gene matches: 3. In DNA, the CDR3 is TGTGCCAGCAGTGAAAAAGGGACAGGGGGCTACGAGCAGTACTTC. Protein product: CASSEKGTGGYEQYF.

This sequence joins TRBV23-1 and TRBJ2-2; D not resolved. TRBV23-1 counts as an open reading frame of uncertain function. Trimming took off 0 bases at V and 1 base at J, with 9 bases between the two ends. The CDR3 loop spans 16 amino acids. The DNA for the CDR3 is TGCGCCAGCAGTCAATCGAGGCAGCGGAACACCGGGGAGCTGTTTTTT. It is translated as CASSQSRQRNTGELFF.

V gene TRBV29-1 combines with J gene TRBJ1-1; TRBD1 agrees at 7 bases. With V trimmed by 8 bases and J by 0 bases, 6 bases remained unmatched. From germline, CDR1 is SQVTM and CDR2 ANQGSEA. CDR3 length: 13 amino acids. In DNA, the CDR3 is TGCAGCCTTACGGGACAGCTGAACACTGAAGCTTTCTTT. The encoded protein is CSLTGQLNTEAFF.

This rearrangement joins TRBV2 to TRBJ2-7; 7 positions agree with TRBD2. The CDR3 has 12 amino acids. Germline values: CDR1 SNHLY, CDR2 FYNNEI. Trimming at V came to 8 bases and at J to 3 bases, leaving 4 bases not matched to a gene. CDR3 nucleotide sequence: TGTGCCAGCGGTCCTAGCGGCTACGAGCAGTACTTC. Its protein is CASGPSGYEQYF.